Described below is a single T cell receptor (beta chain) sequence and its context. V shed 3 bases and J 8 bases; nucleotides not matched to a gene: 8. The CDR3 has 14 amino acids. The germline gives CDR1 DFQATT, CDR2 SNEGSKA (reference sequence). The data were taken from a study of blood T cell repertoires in COVID-19. Study-wide context: In each case, the material was cDNA or gDNA derived from T cells, B-cell-depleted T cells, or PBMCs.

The assay was immunoSEQ multiplex PCR, and TCRdb's table has in-frame clones only and misses some. In the table there are a few hundred thousand clones, around 83% of which are singletons. Cohort 3 recovery required two negative PCRs, clearance, or symptom resolution. The chain uses TRBV20-1 and TRBJ1-4; 8 nucleotides line up with TRBD1. Sequences were obtained from PBMCs or T cells enriched from blood (not recorded which). The TCR comes from a woman between 45 and 60 years old who had recovered from COVID-19. The CDR3 nucleotides are TGCAGTGCTAGTAAGGACAGGGTAGGGGAAAAACTGTTTTTT. Protein: CSASKDRVGEKLFF.